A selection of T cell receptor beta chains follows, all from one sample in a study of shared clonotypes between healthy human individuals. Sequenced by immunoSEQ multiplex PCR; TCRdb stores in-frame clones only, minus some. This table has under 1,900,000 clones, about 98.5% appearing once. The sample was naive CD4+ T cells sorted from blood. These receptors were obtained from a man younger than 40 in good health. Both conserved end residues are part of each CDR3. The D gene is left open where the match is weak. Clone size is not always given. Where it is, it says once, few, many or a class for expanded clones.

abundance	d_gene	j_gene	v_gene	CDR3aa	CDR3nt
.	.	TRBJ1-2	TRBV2	CASSELRINYGYTF	TGTGCCAGCAGTGAACTACGGATTAACTATGGCTACACCTTC
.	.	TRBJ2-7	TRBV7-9	CASSPQILSDEQYF	TGTGCCAGCAGCCCCCAGATACTTTCGGACGAGCAGTACTTC
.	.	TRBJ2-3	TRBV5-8	CASSSQVTDTQYF	TGTGCCAGCAGCTCGCAGGTCACAGATACGCAGTATTTT
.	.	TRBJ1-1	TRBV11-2	CASSLGPSLEAEAFF	TGTGCCAGCAGCTTAGGGCCAAGTTTAGAGGCTGAAGCTTTCTTT
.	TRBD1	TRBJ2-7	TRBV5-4	CASSSGQLYEQYF	TGTGCCAGCAGCTCGGGACAGCTATACGAGCAGTACTTC
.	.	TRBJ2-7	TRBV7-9	CASSSGGTDYEQYF	TGTGCCAGCAGCTCCGGTGGGACTGACTACGAGCAGTACTTC
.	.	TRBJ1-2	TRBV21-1	CASSKGRTGGFFGYTF	TGTGCCAGCAGCAAAGGGCGGACAGGGGGCTTCTTTGGCTACACCTTC
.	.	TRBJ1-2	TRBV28	CASSSPGADLYGYTF	TGTGCCAGCAGTTCCCCGGGGGCAGACCTTTATGGCTACACCTTC
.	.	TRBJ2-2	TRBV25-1	CASLGMGNTGELFF	TGTGCCAGCCTCGGCATGGGTAACACCGGGGAGCTGTTTTTT
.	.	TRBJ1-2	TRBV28	CASSFEGRDYGYTF	TGTGCCAGCAGTTTTGAGGGGCGAGACTATGGCTACACCTTC
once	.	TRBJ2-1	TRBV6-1	CASSPTPYSDEQFF	TGTGCCAGCAGCCCGACACCTTATTCGGATGAGCAGTTCTTC
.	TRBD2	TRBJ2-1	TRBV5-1	CASSLETSGSSGYNEQFF	TGCGCCAGCAGCTTGGAGACTAGCGGGAGTAGTGGCTACAATGAGCAGTTCTTC
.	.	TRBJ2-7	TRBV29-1	CSVGGKTYEQYF	TGCAGCGTAGGCGGAAAGACTTACGAGCAGTACTTC
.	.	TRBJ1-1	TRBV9	CASSVVPNGMNTEAFF	TGTGCCAGCAGCGTAGTACCTAACGGAATGAACACTGAAGCTTTCTTT
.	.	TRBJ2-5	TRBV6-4	CASSGQQGETQYF	TGTGCCAGCAGTGGTCAGCAAGGGGAGACCCAGTACTTC
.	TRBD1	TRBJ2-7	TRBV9	CASSVVPGQAYEQYF	TGTGCCAGCAGCGTAGTGCCGGGACAGGCCTACGAGCAGTACTTC
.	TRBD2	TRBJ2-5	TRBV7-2	CASSLLSRGLDRQTQYF	TGTGCCAGCAGCCTACTAAGTCGAGGACTAGATCGTCAGACCCAGTACTTC
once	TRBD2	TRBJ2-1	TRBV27	CASSGLAGEYEQFF	TGTGCCAGCAGTGGATTGGCGGGAGAATATGAGCAGTTCTTC
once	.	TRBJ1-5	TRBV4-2	CASSQEVFNQPQHF	TGTGCCAGCAGCCAAGAGGTTTTCAATCAGCCCCAGCATTTT
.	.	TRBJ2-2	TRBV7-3	CASSPQKFTGELFF	TGTGCCAGCAGCCCCCAAAAGTTCACCGGGGAGCTGTTTTTT
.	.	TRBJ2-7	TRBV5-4	CASTPIGASSYEQYF	TGTGCCAGCACCCCAATCGGGGCTTCCTCCTACGAGCAGTACTTC
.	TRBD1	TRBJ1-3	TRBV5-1	CASSFDRGRNTIYF	TGCGCCAGCAGCTTCGACAGGGGTAGAAACACCATATATTTT
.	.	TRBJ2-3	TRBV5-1	CASSFIPTDTQYF	TGCGCCAGCAGCTTCATCCCCACAGATACGCAGTATTTT
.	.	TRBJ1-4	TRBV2	CASGPSTNEKLFF	TGTGCAAGCGGGCCCTCAACTAATGAAAAACTGTTTTTT
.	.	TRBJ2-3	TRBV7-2	CASSYRLVTDTQYF	TGTGCCAGCAGCTACCGACTGGTCACAGATACGCAGTATTTT
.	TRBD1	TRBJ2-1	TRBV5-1	CASSFSGGLPNEQFF	TGCGCCAGCAGCTTTTCAGGGGGCTTACCCAATGAGCAGTTCTTC
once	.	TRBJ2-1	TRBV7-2	CASSPQRQFYNEQFF	TGTGCCAGCAGCCCCCAGCGCCAATTCTACAATGAGCAGTTCTTC
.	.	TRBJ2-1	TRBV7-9	CASSPRGRDQKSYNEQFF	TGTGCCAGCAGCCCCCGGGGCCGGGACCAAAAATCCTACAATGAGCAGTTCTTC
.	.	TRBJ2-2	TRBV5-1	CASSASQGHPNTGELFF	TGCGCCAGCAGCGCGAGCCAGGGGCACCCGAACACCGGGGAGCTGTTTTTT
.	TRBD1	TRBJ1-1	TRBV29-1	CSVIQGDAFF	TGCAGCGTGATACAGGGGGACGCTTTCTTT
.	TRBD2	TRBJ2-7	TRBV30	CAWSSTSGRPADYEQYF	TGTGCCTGGAGTTCAACTAGCGGGAGGCCAGCTGACTACGAGCAGTACTTC
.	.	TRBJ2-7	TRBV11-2	CASSLGADTSYEQYF	TGTGCCAGCAGCTTAGGGGCAGACACCTCCTACGAGCAGTACTTC
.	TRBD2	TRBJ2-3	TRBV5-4	CASSPNGLAGTDTQYF	TGTGCCAGCAGCCCAAACGGACTAGCGGGCACAGATACGCAGTATTTT
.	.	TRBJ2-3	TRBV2	CASSEKGRTDTQYF	TGTGCCAGCAGTGAAAAGGGACGCACAGATACGCAGTATTTT
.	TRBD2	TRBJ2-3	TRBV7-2	CASSFLVAGGADTQYF	TGTGCCAGCAGCTTCCTTGTAGCGGGAGGCGCAGATACGCAGTATTTT
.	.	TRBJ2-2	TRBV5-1	CASSTRGNTGELFF	TGCGCCAGCAGCACCAGGGGAAACACCGGGGAGCTGTTTTTT
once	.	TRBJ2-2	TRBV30	CAWSGGFTNTGELFF	TGTGCCTGGAGTGGGGGGTTCACGAACACCGGGGAGCTGTTTTTT
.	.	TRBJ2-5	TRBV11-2	CASSWGVRETQYF	TGTGCCAGCAGCTGGGGGGTCAGAGAGACCCAGTACTTC
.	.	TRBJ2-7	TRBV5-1	CASSLVQGGLNEQYF	TGCGCCAGCAGCTTGGTTCAGGGTGGCCTCAACGAGCAGTACTTC
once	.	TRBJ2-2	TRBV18	CASSPWDTYTGELFF	TGTGCCAGCTCACCTTGGGACACATACACCGGGGAGCTGTTTTTT
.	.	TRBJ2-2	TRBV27	CASQRLVEVNTGELFF	TGTGCCAGTCAGCGCTTAGTAGAGGTGAACACCGGGGAGCTGTTTTTT
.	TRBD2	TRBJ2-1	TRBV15	CATSKGLAGAGEQFF	TGTGCCACCAGCAAGGGACTAGCGGGTGCCGGGGAGCAGTTCTTC
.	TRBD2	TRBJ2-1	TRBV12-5	CASGTGLVYNEQFF	TGTGCTAGTGGCACTGGACTAGTCTACAATGAGCAGTTCTTC
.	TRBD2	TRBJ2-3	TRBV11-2	CASSLRTSGGPSTDTQYF	TGTGCCAGCAGCTTAAGAACTAGCGGGGGCCCTAGCACAGATACGCAGTATTTT
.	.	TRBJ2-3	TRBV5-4	CASSLSGITDTQYF	TGTGCCAGCAGCTTATCAGGCATCACAGATACGCAGTATTTT
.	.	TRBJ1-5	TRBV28	CASSLVGPNQPQHF	TGTGCCAGCAGTTTGGTGGGCCCCAATCAGCCCCAGCATTTT
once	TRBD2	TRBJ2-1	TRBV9	CASSDGLAGAYNEQFF	TGTGCCAGCAGCGACGGACTAGCGGGGGCCTACAATGAGCAGTTCTTC
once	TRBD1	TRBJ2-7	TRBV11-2	CASSMRDRGDEQYF	TGTGCCAGCAGCATGCGGGACAGGGGGGACGAGCAGTACTTC
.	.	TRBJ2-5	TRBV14	CASSQDWETQYF	TGTGCCAGCAGCCAGGACTGGGAGACCCAGTACTTC
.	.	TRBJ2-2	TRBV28	CASSHQGTGELFF	TGTGCCAGCAGTCACCAGGGGACCGGGGAGCTGTTTTTT
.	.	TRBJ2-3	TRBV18	CASSPPAAPDTQYF	TGTGCCAGCTCACCACCAGCGGCCCCTGATACGCAGTATTTT
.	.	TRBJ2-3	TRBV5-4	CASSIPLGDTQYF	TGTGCCAGCAGCATTCCTCTGGGGGATACGCAGTATTTT
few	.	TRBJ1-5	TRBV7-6	CASSLGHYQPQHF	TGTGCCAGCAGCTTGGGACACTATCAGCCCCAGCATTTT
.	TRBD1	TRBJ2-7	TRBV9	CASSVEAQGGKYF	TGTGCCAGCAGCGTAGAGGCACAGGGGGGCAAGTACTTC